This record looks at one T cell receptor beta chain sequence and its context. These data come from a study of shared clonotypes between healthy human individuals. This CDR3 has 15 amino acids. The V gene lost 2 bases and the J gene lost 4 bases, with 14 bases spanning the gap. Germline CDR1 is MNHEY and CDR2 is SVGAGI. Naive CD8 populations comprised CD45RO-negative cells positively selected for CCR7, excluding terminally differentiated effector memory CD45RA+ cells. The assay was immunoSEQ multiplex PCR, and TCRdb's table has in-frame clones only and misses some. The sample lists approximately 740,000 clones; around 92% were seen once.

The clonotype originates from a man aged 25 to 45 in good health. Sequencing used naive CD8+ T cells sorted from blood. The chain combines TRBV6-5 with TRBJ1-2; D not certain. The CDR3 bases are TGTGCCAGCAGTTACAGGCGGGGTGATACCTATGGCTACACCTTC. The encoded protein is CASSYRRGDTYGYTF.